A selection of T cell receptor beta chains follows, all from one sample in a study of T cells in localized non-small cell lung cancer. Measured with immunoSEQ multiplex PCR; TCRdb has only the in-frame clones, and not every one. This repertoire shows around 40,000 clones, around 86% found once; its top ten account for 5% to 8%. The specimen comprised peripheral blood, sampled before any cancer treatment. Receptors were obtained from a man aged 35 to 69 with stage I lung adenocarcinoma. CDR3s include the opening cysteine and the closing phenylalanine or tryptophan. Fields, in order: D gene, V gene, J gene, clone size, CDR3 protein, CDR3 DNA. A D gene is named only where the DNA matches it firmly. Size is omitted from some rows. Given values are once, few, many or a class for expanded clones.

-,TRBV7-3,TRBJ2-1,-,CASSKGGPYNEQFF,TGTGCCAGCAGCAAGGGGGGTCCGTACAATGAGCAGTTCTTC
-,TRBV7-3,TRBJ2-1,-,CASSSRSSSSYNEQFF,TGTGCCAGCAGCTCACGAAGTAGTAGCTCCTACAATGAGCAGTTCTTC
-,TRBV5-5,TRBJ1-2,-,CASSTRATPNYGYTF,TGTGCCAGCAGCACCCGGGCTACTCCAAACTATGGCTACACCTTC
TRBD1,TRBV9,TRBJ2-7,-,CASSFRQGGEQYF,TGTGCCAGCAGCTTCCGACAGGGTGGAGAGCAGTACTTC
TRBD1,TRBV5-1,TRBJ1-5,-,CASSLHPGQDNQPQHF,TGCGCCAGCAGCCTCCACCCGGGACAGGACAATCAGCCCCAGCATTTT
-,TRBV7-9,TRBJ1-1,once,CASSLVGTPEAFF,TGTGCCAGCAGCTTAGTAGGGACGCCTGAAGCTTTCTTT
-,TRBV29-1,TRBJ2-1,-,CSVEVRGALRGNEQFF,TGCAGCGTTGAAGTGAGGGGCGCCCTCCGTGGGAATGAGCAGTTCTTC
-,TRBV27,TRBJ1-2,once,CASSLAGGYGYTF,TGTGCCAGCAGTTTGGCTGGAGGCTATGGCTACACCTTC
-,TRBV5-4,TRBJ2-7,-,CASSFRGGGEQYF,TGTGCCAGCAGCTTTAGGGGAGGGGGAGAGCAGTACTTC
-,TRBV25-1,TRBJ2-5,-,CASSDGGGETQYF,TGTGCCAGCAGTGACGGGGGAGGAGAGACCCAGTACTTC
-,TRBV5-5,TRBJ2-7,-,CASSLTYEQYF,TGTGCCAGCAGCCTCACCTACGAGCAGTACTTC
-,TRBV28,TRBJ2-1,-,CASCVIQEYNEQFF,TGTGCCAGCTGTGTCATCCAAGAATACAATGAGCAGTTCTTC
TRBD1,TRBV7-8,TRBJ1-4,-,CASSLPRTGGNEKLFF,TGTGCCAGCAGCTTACCACGCACAGGGGGTAATGAAAAACTGTTTTTT
-,TRBV28,TRBJ1-2,-,CASSSPGTGISSSYTF,TGTGCCAGCAGTTCCCCCGGGACCGGAATTTCTAGTAGCTACACCTTC
-,TRBV7-9,TRBJ2-3,-,CASSPLWGADTQYF,TGTGCCAGCAGCCCCCTTTGGGGGGCAGATACGCAGTATTTT
TRBD2,TRBV6-5,TRBJ2-5,-,CASSPSGPGETQYF,TGTGCCAGCAGTCCTAGCGGTCCCGGGGAGACCCAGTACTTC
-,TRBV7-2,TRBJ1-2,-,CASSSLLAGIYGYTF,TGTGCCAGCAGCTCGCTTTTGGCAGGGATATATGGCTACACCTTC
-,TRBV9,TRBJ2-5,-,CASSPEQGGTRETQYF,TGTGCCAGCAGCCCTGAACAGGGTGGGACGAGAGAGACCCAGTACTTC
TRBD1,TRBV28,TRBJ2-6,few,CASRPGGRAGANVLTF,TGTGCCAGCCGGCCAGGGGGAAGGGCTGGGGCCAACGTCCTGACTTTC
TRBD1,TRBV28,TRBJ2-7,-,CASTGEGQGRYEQYF,TGTGCCAGCACCGGGGAGGGACAGGGAAGGTACGAGCAGTACTTC
-,TRBV21-1,TRBJ2-7,-,CASSKFFLAGVRYEQYF,TGTGCCAGCAGCAAATTTTTCCTAGCGGGAGTTCGCTACGAGCAGTACTTC
TRBD1,TRBV5-6,TRBJ2-4,-,CASSVDRVAKNIQYF,TGTGCCAGCAGCGTCGACAGGGTCGCTAAAAACATTCAGTACTTC
-,TRBV5-1,TRBJ1-2,-,CASSLGDFYGYTF,TGCGCCAGCAGCTTGGGCGATTTCTATGGCTACACCTTC
-,TRBV9,TRBJ1-5,few,CASSVDGAGQPQHF,TGTGCCAGCAGCGTAGATGGGGCGGGTCAGCCCCAGCATTTT
-,TRBV7-2,TRBJ1-1,-,CASSYRSNTEAFF,TGTGCCAGCAGCTACAGATCGAACACTGAAGCTTTCTTT
-,TRBV6-4,TRBJ2-2,-,CGLLGELFF,TGTGGACTTTTGGGGGAGCTGTTTTTT
-,TRBV7-2,TRBJ2-7,-,CASSLSRGGYEQYF,TGTGCCAGCAGCTTAAGTCGCGGAGGCTACGAGCAGTACTTC
TRBD2,TRBV5-1,TRBJ2-5,-,CASSARASGLSHQETQYF,TGCGCCAGCAGCGCCCGAGCTAGCGGCTTATCGCATCAAGAGACCCAGTACTTC
TRBD1,TRBV7-9,TRBJ2-2,-,CASSLGQLNTGELFF,TGTGCCAGCAGCTTGGGACAGCTAAACACCGGGGAGCTGTTTTTT
TRBD1,TRBV19,TRBJ2-3,once,CASAGWGQGFTDTQYF,TGTGCCAGTGCTGGCTGGGGACAGGGCTTCACAGATACGCAGTATTTT
-,TRBV6-6,TRBJ1-1,-,CASSVGFEAFF,TGTGCCAGCAGTGTGGGGTTTGAAGCTTTCTTT
-,TRBV27,TRBJ1-2,once,CASSDSGEDWRTF,TGTGCCAGCAGTGACAGCGGTGAGGACTGGCGCACCTTC
-,TRBV28,TRBJ1-2,-,CASSFGYNYGYTF,TGTGCCAGCAGTTTTGGTTATAACTATGGCTACACCTTC
-,TRBV19,TRBJ2-1,-,CASSIIGGYNEQFF,TGTGCCAGTAGTATCATTGGGGGGTACAATGAGCAGTTCTTC
TRBD2,TRBV28,TRBJ2-1,-,CASSFTSGRVNEQFF,TGTGCCAGCAGTTTTACTAGCGGGAGGGTGAATGAGCAGTTCTTC
TRBD1,TRBV5-1,TRBJ1-6,-,CASSFGQGGGDSPLHF,TGCGCCAGCAGCTTCGGACAGGGAGGAGGGGATTCACCCCTCCACTTT
TRBD1,TRBV19,TRBJ1-1,-,CASSEAGGPGTEAFF,TGTGCCAGTAGCGAAGCAGGGGGCCCGGGCACTGAAGCTTTCTTT
TRBD1,TRBV19,TRBJ2-1,-,CASSMSTGTYNEQFF,TGTGCCAGTAGTATGTCGACAGGGACCTACAATGAGCAGTTCTTC
-,TRBV4-2,TRBJ2-7,-,CASSQDRGSYEQYF,TGTGCCAGCAGCCAAGATAGGGGTAGCTACGAGCAGTACTTC
-,TRBV7-3,TRBJ1-3,-,CASSLSSGNTIYF,TGTGCCAGCAGCTTATCTTCGGGAAACACCATATATTTT
-,TRBV9,TRBJ2-7,-,CASSAEDGTYEQYF,TGTGCCAGCAGCGCCGAGGACGGAACCTACGAGCAGTACTTC
-,TRBV23-1,TRBJ1-2,-,CASSHGHSDYGYTF,TGCGCCAGCAGTCACGGCCATTCCGACTATGGCTACACCTTC
-,TRBV29-1,TRBJ1-1,-,CSVDQATEAFF,TGCAGCGTTGATCAGGCCACTGAAGCTTTCTTT
TRBD1,TRBV29-1,TRBJ2-7,once,CSVEGQGGTYEQYF,TGCAGCGTTGAAGGACAGGGGGGCACCTACGAGCAGTACTTC
-,TRBV18,TRBJ2-7,-,CASSPTEVNEQYF,TGTGCCAGCTCACCCACCGAGGTTAATGAGCAGTACTTC
TRBD2,TRBV9,TRBJ2-1,-,CASSGWTSGISEQFF,TGTGCCAGCAGCGGCTGGACTAGCGGGATTAGTGAGCAGTTCTTC
-,TRBV7-3,TRBJ1-6,-,CASSLTPGWNSPLHF,TGTGCCAGCAGCTTAACCCCGGGGTGGAATTCACCCCTCCACTTT
TRBD1,TRBV19,TRBJ1-5,-,CASSPRQGNSNQPQHF,TGTGCCAGTAGTCCCAGACAGGGGAATAGCAATCAGCCCCAGCATTTT
-,TRBV30,TRBJ2-7,-,CAWRQPGGADYEQYF,TGTGCCTGGAGACAACCTGGAGGAGCGGATTACGAGCAGTACTTC
-,TRBV7-9,TRBJ1-1,-,CASSLARGIGAFF,TGTGCCAGCAGCTTAGCGAGGGGTATCGGAGCTTTCTTT